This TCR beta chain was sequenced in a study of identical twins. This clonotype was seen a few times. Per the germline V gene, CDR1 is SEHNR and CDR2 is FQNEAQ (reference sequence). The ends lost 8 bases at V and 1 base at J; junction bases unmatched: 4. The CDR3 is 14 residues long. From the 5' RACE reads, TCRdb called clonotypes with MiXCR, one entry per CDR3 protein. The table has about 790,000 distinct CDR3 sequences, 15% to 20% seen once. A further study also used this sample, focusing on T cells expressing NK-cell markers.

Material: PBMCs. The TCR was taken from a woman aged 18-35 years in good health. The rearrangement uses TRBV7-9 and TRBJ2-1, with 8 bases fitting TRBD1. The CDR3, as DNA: TGTGCCAGCCGACAGGGGATTTCCTACAATGAGCAGTTCTTC. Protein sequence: CASRQGISYNEQFF.